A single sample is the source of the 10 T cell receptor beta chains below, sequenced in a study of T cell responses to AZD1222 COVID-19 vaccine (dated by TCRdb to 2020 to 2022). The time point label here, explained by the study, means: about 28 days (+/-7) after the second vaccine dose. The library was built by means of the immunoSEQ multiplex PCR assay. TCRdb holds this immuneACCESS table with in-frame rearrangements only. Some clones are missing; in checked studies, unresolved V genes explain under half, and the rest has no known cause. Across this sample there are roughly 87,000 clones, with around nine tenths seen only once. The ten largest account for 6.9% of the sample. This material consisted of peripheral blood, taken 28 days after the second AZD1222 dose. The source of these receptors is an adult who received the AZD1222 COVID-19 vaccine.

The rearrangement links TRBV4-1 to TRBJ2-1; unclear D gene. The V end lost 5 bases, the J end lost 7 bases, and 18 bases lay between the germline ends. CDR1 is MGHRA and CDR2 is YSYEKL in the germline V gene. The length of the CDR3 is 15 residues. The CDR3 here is CASSGAITRLNEQFF. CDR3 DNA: TGCGCCAGCAGCGGAGCAATCACCAGGTTAAATGAGCAGTTCTTC.

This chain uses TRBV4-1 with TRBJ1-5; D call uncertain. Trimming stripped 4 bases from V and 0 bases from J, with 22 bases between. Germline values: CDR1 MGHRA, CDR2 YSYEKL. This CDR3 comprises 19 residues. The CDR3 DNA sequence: TGCGCCAGCAGCCCCTTTCTTCGGAAGCCTATTTATAGCAATCAGCCCCAGCATTTT. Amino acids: CASSPFLRKPIYSNQPQHF.

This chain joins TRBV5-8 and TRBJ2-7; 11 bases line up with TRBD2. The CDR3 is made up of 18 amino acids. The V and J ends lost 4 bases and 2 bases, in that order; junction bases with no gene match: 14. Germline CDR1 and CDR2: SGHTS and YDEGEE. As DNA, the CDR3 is TGTGCCAGCAGCCCCACGGATACATTAGCGGGAGGGCCCTACGAGCAGTACTTC. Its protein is CASSPTDTLAGGPYEQYF. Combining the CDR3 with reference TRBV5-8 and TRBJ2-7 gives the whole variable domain EAGVTQSPTHLIKTRGQQATLRCSPISGHTSVYWYQQALGLGLQFLLWYDEGEERNRGNFPPRFSGRQFPNYSSELNVNALELEDSALYLCASSPTDTLAGGPYEQYFGPGTRLTVT.

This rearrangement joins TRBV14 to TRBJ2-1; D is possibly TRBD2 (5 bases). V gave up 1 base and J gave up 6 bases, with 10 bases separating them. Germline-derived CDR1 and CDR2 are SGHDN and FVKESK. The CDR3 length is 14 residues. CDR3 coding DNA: TGTGCCAGCAGCCAAGCCTGGACTTTCAATGAGCAGTTCTTC. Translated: CASSQAWTFNEQFF.

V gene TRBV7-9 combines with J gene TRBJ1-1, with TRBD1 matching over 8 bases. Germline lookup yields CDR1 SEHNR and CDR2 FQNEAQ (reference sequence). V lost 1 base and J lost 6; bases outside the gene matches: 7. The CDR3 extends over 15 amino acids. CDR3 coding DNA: TGTGCCAGCAGCTTAGTCCAGGGGGCTGTAGCTGAAGCTTTCTTT. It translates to CASSLVQGAVAEAFF.

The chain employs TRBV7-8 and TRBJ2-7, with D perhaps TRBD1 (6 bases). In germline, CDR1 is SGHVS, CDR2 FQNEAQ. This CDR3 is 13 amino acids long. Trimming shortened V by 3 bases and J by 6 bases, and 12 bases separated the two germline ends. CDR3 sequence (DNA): TGTGCCAGCAGCTTCACAGGGTTCGGCGAGCAGTACTTC. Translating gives CASSFTGFGEQYF.

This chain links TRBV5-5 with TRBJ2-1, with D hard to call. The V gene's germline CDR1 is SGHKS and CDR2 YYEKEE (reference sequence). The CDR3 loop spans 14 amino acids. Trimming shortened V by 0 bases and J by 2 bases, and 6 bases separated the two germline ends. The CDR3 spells CASSLESAYNEQFF. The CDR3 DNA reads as TGTGCCAGCAGCTTGGAGTCCGCCTACAATGAGCAGTTCTTC.

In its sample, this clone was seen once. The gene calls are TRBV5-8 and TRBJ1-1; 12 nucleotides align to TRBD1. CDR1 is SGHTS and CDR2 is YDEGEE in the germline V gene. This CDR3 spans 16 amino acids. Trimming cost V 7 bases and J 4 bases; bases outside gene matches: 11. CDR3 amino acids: CASRDGTGGGGTEAFF. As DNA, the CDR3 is TGTGCCAGCCGCGACGGGACAGGGGGCGGAGGCACTGAAGCTTTCTTT.

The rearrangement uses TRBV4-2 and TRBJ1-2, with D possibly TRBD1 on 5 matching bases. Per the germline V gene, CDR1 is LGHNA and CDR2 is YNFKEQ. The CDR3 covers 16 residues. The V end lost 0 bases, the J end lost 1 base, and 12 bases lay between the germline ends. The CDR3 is CASSQDPQGFNYGYTF. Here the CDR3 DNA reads TGTGCCAGCAGCCAAGACCCGCAGGGATTTAACTATGGCTACACCTTC.

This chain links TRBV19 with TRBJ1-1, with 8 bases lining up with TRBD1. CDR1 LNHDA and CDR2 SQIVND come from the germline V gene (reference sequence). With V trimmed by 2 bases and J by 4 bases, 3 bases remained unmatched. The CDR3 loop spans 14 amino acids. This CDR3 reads CASSIRQGLTEAFF. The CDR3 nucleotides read TGTGCCAGTAGTATAAGACAGGGGCTCACTGAAGCTTTCTTT.